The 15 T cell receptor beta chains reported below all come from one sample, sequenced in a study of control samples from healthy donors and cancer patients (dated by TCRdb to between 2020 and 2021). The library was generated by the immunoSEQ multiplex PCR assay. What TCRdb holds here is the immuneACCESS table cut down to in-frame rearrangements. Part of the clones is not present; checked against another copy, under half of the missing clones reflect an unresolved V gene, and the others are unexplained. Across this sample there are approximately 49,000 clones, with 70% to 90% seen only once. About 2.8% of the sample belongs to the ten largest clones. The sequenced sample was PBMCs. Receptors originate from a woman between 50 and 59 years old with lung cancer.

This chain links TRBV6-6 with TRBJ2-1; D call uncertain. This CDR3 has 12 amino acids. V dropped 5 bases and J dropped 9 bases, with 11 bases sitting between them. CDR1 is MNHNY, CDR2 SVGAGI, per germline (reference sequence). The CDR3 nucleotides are TGTGCCAGCAGTCTCTTGTGGGGTGAGCAGTTCTTC. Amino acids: CASSLLWGEQFF.

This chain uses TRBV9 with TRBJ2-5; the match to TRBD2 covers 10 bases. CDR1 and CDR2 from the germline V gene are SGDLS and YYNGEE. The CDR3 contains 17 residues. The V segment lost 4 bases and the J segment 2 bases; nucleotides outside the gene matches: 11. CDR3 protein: CASSIGDSGGTQETQYF. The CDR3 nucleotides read TGTGCCAGCAGCATAGGGGATAGCGGGGGGACTCAAGAGACCCAGTACTTC. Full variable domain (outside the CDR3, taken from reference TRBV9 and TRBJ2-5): DSGVTQTPKHLITATGQRVTLRCSPRSGDLSVYWYQQSLDQGLQFLIQYYNGEERAKGNILERFSAQQFPDLHSELNLSSLELGDSALYFCASSIGDSGGTQETQYFGPGTRLLVL.

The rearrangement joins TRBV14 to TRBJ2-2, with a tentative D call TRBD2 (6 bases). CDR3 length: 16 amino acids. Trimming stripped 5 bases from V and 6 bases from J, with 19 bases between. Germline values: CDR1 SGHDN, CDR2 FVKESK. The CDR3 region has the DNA TGTGCCAGCAGCTCAAGAGGGGTTAGGAGGGCCGGGGAGCTGTTTTTT. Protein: CASSSRGVRRAGELFF. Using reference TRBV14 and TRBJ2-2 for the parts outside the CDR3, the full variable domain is EAGVTQFPSHSVIEKGQTVTLRCDPISGHDNLYWYRRVMGKEIKFLLHFVKESKQDESGMPNNRFLAERTGGTYSTLKVQPAELEDSGVYFCASSSRGVRRAGELFFGEGSRLTVL.

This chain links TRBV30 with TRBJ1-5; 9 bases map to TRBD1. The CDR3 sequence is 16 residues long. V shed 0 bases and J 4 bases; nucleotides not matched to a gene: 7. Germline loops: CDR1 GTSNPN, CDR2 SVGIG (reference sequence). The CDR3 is CAWSVLGTGRNQPQHF. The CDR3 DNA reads TGTGCCTGGAGTGTTTTAGGGACAGGGCGGAATCAGCCCCAGCATTTT.

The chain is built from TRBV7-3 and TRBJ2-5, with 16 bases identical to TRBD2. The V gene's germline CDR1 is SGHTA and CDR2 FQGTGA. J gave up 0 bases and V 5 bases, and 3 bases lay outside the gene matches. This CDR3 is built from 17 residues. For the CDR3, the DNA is TGTGCCAGCAGCCCGGGACTAGCGGGGGGGTACCAAGAGACCCAGTACTTC. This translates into CASSPGLAGGYQETQYF.

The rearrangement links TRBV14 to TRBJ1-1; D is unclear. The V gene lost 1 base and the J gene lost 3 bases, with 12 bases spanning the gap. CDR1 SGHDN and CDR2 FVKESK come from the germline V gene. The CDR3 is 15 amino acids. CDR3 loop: CASSQGVEDDTEAFF. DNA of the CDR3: TGTGCCAGCAGCCAAGGGGTAGAGGACGACACTGAAGCTTTCTTT.

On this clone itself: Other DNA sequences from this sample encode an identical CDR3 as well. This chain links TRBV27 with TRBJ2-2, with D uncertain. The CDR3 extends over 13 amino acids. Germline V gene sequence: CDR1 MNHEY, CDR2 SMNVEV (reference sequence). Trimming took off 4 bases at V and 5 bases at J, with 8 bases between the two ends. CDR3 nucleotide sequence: TGTGCCAGCAGTTCTTCAAGGACCGGGGAGCTGTTTTTT. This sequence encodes CASSSSRTGELFF.

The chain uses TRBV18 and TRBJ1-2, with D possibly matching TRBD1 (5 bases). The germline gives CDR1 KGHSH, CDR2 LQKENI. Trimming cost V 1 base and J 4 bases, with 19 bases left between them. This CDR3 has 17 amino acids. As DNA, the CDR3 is TGTGCCAGCTCACCACAGGGCGGGACGACGACGCTCTATGGCTACACCTTC. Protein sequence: CASSPQGGTTTLYGYTF.

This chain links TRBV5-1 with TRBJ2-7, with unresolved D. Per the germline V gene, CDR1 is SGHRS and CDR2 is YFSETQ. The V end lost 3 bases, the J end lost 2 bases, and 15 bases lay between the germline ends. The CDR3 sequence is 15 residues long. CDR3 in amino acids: CASSWNDDKTYEQYF. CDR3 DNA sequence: TGCGCCAGCAGCTGGAACGACGACAAGACCTACGAGCAGTACTTC.

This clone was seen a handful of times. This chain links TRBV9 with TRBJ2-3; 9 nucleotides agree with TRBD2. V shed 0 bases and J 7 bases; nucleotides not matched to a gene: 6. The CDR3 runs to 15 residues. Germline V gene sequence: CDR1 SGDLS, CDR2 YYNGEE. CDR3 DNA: TGTGCCAGCAGCGTAGTGAGCGGGGGGTCAAATACGCAGTATTTT. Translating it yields CASSVVSGGSNTQYF.

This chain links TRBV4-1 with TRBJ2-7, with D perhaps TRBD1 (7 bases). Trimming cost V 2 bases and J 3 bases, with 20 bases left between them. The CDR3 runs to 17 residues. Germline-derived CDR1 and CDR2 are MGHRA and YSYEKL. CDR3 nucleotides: TGCGCCAGCAGCCAAACATATGGAGGGACAGTTTACTACGAGCAGTACTTC. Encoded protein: CASSQTYGGTVYYEQYF.

The CDR3 here is CASSYTGFNYGYTF. DNA of the CDR3: TGTGCCAGCAGTTATACGGGGTTTAACTATGGCTACACCTTC. This sequence joins TRBV6-5 and TRBJ1-2; D ambiguous. Germline-derived CDR1 and CDR2 are MNHEY and SVGAGI. Trimming cost V 3 bases and J 1 base, with 9 bases left between them. The CDR3 is 14 amino acids.

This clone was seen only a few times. CDR3 nucleotide sequence: TGTGCCAGCAGCCGAGACCGCGGAACCCCTCAATCACCCCTCCACTTT. Amino acids: CASSRDRGTPQSPLHF. The gene calls are TRBV6-2 or TRBV6-3 and TRBJ1-6, with D uncertain. Trimming took 6 bases from V and 10 from J, leaving 22 bases between them. CDR3 size: 16 residues. Per germline, CDR1 MNHEY and CDR2 SVGEGT.

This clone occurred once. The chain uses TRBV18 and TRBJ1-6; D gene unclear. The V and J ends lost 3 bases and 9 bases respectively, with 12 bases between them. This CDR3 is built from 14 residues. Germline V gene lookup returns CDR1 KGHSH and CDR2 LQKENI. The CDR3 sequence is CASSPGRKTSPLHF. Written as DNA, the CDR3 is TGTGCCAGCTCACCGGGTAGGAAAACTTCACCCCTCCACTTT.

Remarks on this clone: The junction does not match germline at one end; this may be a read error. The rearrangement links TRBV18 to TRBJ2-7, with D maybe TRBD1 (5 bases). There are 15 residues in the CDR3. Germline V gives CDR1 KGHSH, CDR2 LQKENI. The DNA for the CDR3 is TGTGCCAGCTCACTCCGCCGCACAGGCTCCCACGAGCAGTACTTC. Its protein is CASSLRRTGSHEQYF.